These 9 T cell receptor beta chains share one sample of origin, sequenced in a study of T cells in localized non-small cell lung cancer. TCRdb keeps only in-frame clones here, not all; method: immunoSEQ multiplex PCR. This table has about 83,000 clones, 75% to 85% appearing once. Sequencing used peripheral blood, obtained before any cancer treatment. Receptor source: an older female donor with stage I lung adenocarcinoma.

This chain links TRBV6-6 with TRBJ2-7; 10 bases line up with TRBD2. The CDR3 extends over 14 amino acids. The trim removed 7 bases at V and 2 bases at J, leaving 5 bases unmatched. From germline, CDR1 is MNHNY and CDR2 SVGAGI (reference sequence). This chain's CDR3 is CASTGLAVAYEQYF. CDR3 bases: TGTGCCAGCACCGGACTAGCGGTGGCCTACGAGCAGTACTTC.

This clone was seen only once. This chain joins TRBV9 and TRBJ2-3; TRBD2 might be the D (5 bases). V was cut by 0 bases and J by 2 bases, with 16 bases left in between. CDR3 length: 17 residues. Germline V gene data show CDR1 as SGDLS and CDR2 as YYNGEE. The CDR3 is CASSVVRRTQYTDTQYF. The CDR3 DNA sequence: TGTGCCAGCAGCGTAGTGAGGCGGACTCAATACACAGATACGCAGTATTTT.

The V call is TRBV18, the J call TRBJ2-3; no reliable D call. CDR3 length: 14 residues. V lost 2 bases and J 1 base, leaving 7 bases between the germline ends. Germline CDR1 KGHSH, CDR2 LQKENI. In nucleotides, the CDR3 is TGTGCCAGCTCACCAGGAAGGCGCACAGATACGCAGTATTTT. Its protein product is CASSPGRRTDTQYF.

The chain recombines TRBV4-3 with TRBJ2-5, with D uncertain. This CDR3 spans 13 amino acids. CDR1 is LGHNA and CDR2 is YSLEER in the germline V gene. V lost 4 bases to trimming and J lost 4 bases, with 10 bases between them. For the CDR3, the DNA is TGCGCCAGCAGCCGATCGTTGGGAGAGACCCAGTACTTC. It is translated as CASSRSLGETQYF.

This rearrangement joins TRBV9 to TRBJ2-3, with D perhaps matching TRBD2 (7 bases). This CDR3 comprises 21 residues. V lost 0 bases and J 2 bases, leaving 28 bases between the germline ends. Germline values: CDR1 SGDLS, CDR2 YYNGEE. The CDR3 bases are TGTGCCAGCAGCGTAGAGCTTCGAAACCCGTGGCAGGGGAGGGCCACAGATACGCAGTATTTT. Translation: CASSVELRNPWQGRATDTQYF.

The chain recombines TRBV30 with TRBJ2-7, with a tentative D call TRBD1 (6 bases). The CDR3 contains 12 residues. The germline CDR1 and CDR2 sequences are GTSNPN and SVGIG (reference sequence). The ends were cut back, 3 bases at V and 6 bases at J, with 12 bases in the middle. The CDR3 bases are TGTGCCTGGAGAGTTTTGGGGGCCGAGCAGTACTTC. Translated: CAWRVLGAEQYF.

This chain uses TRBV4-2 with TRBJ1-2; D gene ambiguous. This CDR3 region has 14 residues. Trimming took 2 bases from V and 4 from J, leaving 11 bases between them. CDR1 and CDR2 from the germline V gene are LGHNA and YNFKEQ. In nucleotides, the CDR3 is TGTGCCAGCAGCCAACCCCAGGCCTCCTATGGCTACACCTTC. Protein product: CASSQPQASYGYTF.

The V gene is TRBV5-6, the J gene TRBJ2-7; a weak D match, TRBD1 (5 bases). V dropped 0 bases and J dropped 9 bases, with 16 bases sitting between them. The germline V gene encodes CDR1 SGHDT and CDR2 YYEEEE. The CDR3 is made up of 14 amino acids. CDR3 bases: TGTGCCAGCAGCTTGGGGAACAGGCGCGAGGCGCAGTACTTC. Its translation is CASSLGNRREAQYF.

V is TRBV5-6 and J is TRBJ1-2; no clear D gene. Germline-derived CDR1 and CDR2 are SGHDT and YYEEEE. This CDR3 region has 13 residues. V lost 1 base and J lost 4, with 8 bases in between. The chain's CDR3 is CASSLKSVYGYTF. The CDR3 DNA reads as TGTGCCAGCAGCTTGAAGTCAGTCTATGGCTACACCTTC.